The 18 T cell receptor beta chains below were found in one sample sequenced in a study of control samples from healthy donors and cancer patients. Sequencing used immunoSEQ multiplex PCR; TCRdb keeps in-frame clones, though not all of them. The sample consists of tens of thousands of clones, 90% of them appearing once. Material for sequencing was PBMCs. These receptors originate from a man between 60 and 75 years old with colorectal cancer.

V and J are TRBV10-1 and TRBJ1-4, with TRBD1 matching 11 bases. Germline CDR1 WNHNN, CDR2 SYGVQD (reference sequence). Trimming cost V 5 bases and J 10 bases; bases outside gene matches: 3. The CDR3 consists of 13 residues. DNA of the CDR3: TGCGCCAGCAGTTCCGGGACAGGGGGAAAACTGTTTTTT. It is translated as CASSSGTGGKLFF.

J is TRBJ2-1 and V is TRBV23-1; D is perhaps TRBD1 (7 bases). TRBV23-1 is assigned to the ORF class and has an uncertain function. With 8 bases removed from V and 0 bases from J, the gap between germline ends came to 14 bases. The CDR3 covers 15 residues. CDR3 DNA: TGCGCCAGCCCCAGGGGGGATAGCTCCTACAATGAGCAGTTCTTC. It specifies CASPRGDSSYNEQFF.

The chain links TRBV11-2 to TRBJ2-1; D is unclear. This CDR3 has 14 residues. V lost 1 base to trimming and J lost 3 bases, with 7 bases between them. Germline CDR1 SGHAT, CDR2 FQNNGV. The CDR3 loop reads CASSLAADYNEQFF. CDR3 nucleotides: TGTGCCAGCAGCTTAGCGGCGGACTACAATGAGCAGTTCTTC.

The chain employs TRBV2 and TRBJ2-3, with 7 bases matching TRBD2. J gave up 5 bases and V 8 bases, and 7 bases lay outside the gene matches. The CDR3 totals 13 residues. Germline V gene data show CDR1 as SNHLY and CDR2 as FYNNEI. The CDR3 loop is CASETGGGDTQYF. The CDR3, as DNA: TGTGCCAGCGAAACGGGGGGAGGAGATACGCAGTATTTT.

The gene calls are TRBV7-9 and TRBJ2-3; weak D call: TRBD2 (5 bases). The ends were cut back, 1 base at V and 8 bases at J, with 13 bases in the middle. Germline V gives CDR1 SEHNR, CDR2 FQNEAQ (reference sequence). The CDR3 is 14 amino acids. The CDR3 protein is CASSLEFGRGTQYF. The CDR3 nucleotides are TGTGCCAGCAGCTTAGAGTTTGGGAGAGGTACGCAGTATTTT. The full variable domain, completed using reference TRBV7-9 and TRBJ2-3, is DTGVSQNPRHKITKRGQNVTFRCDPISEHNRLYWYRQTLGQGPEFLTYFQNEAQLEKSRLLSDRFSAERPKGSFSTLEIQRTEQGDSAMYLCASSLEFGRGTQYFGPGTRLTVL.

The V gene is TRBV5-1, the J gene TRBJ1-2; no clear D. CDR1 is SGHRS, CDR2 YFSETQ, per germline. The CDR3 is made up of 12 amino acids. V was cut by 3 bases and J by 5 bases, with 8 bases left in between. The CDR3 protein is CASSSGGYGYTF. The CDR3 region has the DNA TGCGCCAGCAGCTCTGGCGGTTATGGCTACACCTTC.

The V call is TRBV3-1 (or the pseudogene TRBV3-2), the J call TRBJ2-1; D may correspond to TRBD1 or TRBD2 (6 bases each). The V and J ends lost 1 base and 6 bases respectively, with 16 bases between them. The germline V gene encodes CDR1 LGHDT and CDR2 YNNKEL (reference sequence). This CDR3 contains 16 residues. Here the CDR3 DNA reads TGTGCCAGCAGCCAAGTCGGAGGGGGGCTCTCCAATGAGCAGTTCTTC. Protein product: CASSQVGGGLSNEQFF.

The rearrangement links TRBV27 to TRBJ2-7; tentative D call: TRBD2 (7 bases). Germline V gene data show CDR1 as MNHEY and CDR2 as SMNVEV (reference sequence). The CDR3 is 15 amino acids. V lost 3 bases, J lost 3 bases, and 15 bases lay in between. The CDR3 reads CASSLRGGLNYEQYF. CDR3 sequence (DNA): TGTGCCAGCAGTTTGCGCGGGGGCCTCAACTACGAGCAGTACTTC.

This chain links TRBV6-1 with TRBJ1-4; TRBD1 matches at 8 bases. The CDR3 consists of 15 residues. Germline loops: CDR1 MNHNS, CDR2 SASEGT. V was clipped by 3 bases and J by 5 bases; unmatched bases: 5. The CDR3 reads CASSDRGPKNEKLFF. Here the CDR3 DNA reads TGTGCCAGCAGTGACAGGGGGCCGAAGAATGAAAAACTGTTTTTT.

The V gene is TRBV6-4, the J gene TRBJ2-3; D gene unclear. Germline CDR1 and CDR2: MRHNA and SNTAGT. This CDR3 has 13 amino acids. The V end lost 1 base, the J end lost 3 bases, and 5 bases lay between the germline ends. CDR3 sequence (DNA): TGTGCCAGCAGTGACTTGGGGACAGATACGCAGTATTTT. Amino acids: CASSDLGTDTQYF.

The V gene is TRBV19, the J gene TRBJ1-1; maybe TRBD1 (5 bases). Germline CDR1 and CDR2: LNHDA and SQIVND (reference sequence). V lost 8 bases and J lost 5, with 15 bases in between. The CDR3 loop spans 13 amino acids. The CDR3 DNA reads as TGTGCCAGTGGGATCAGGGAGGCGACTGAAGCTTTCTTT. Protein sequence: CASGIREATEAFF. The full variable domain, in which reference TRBV19 and TRBJ1-1 provide the parts outside the CDR3, is DGGITQSPKYLFRKEGQNVTLSCEQNLNHDAMYWYRQDPGQGLRLIYYSQIVNDFQKGDIAEGYSVSREKKESFPLTVTSAQKNPTAFYLCASGIREATEAFFGQGTRLTVV.

The chain combines TRBV19 with TRBJ2-1; no definite D call. The germline V and J ends were trimmed by 0 bases and 9 bases, with 6 bases remaining between them. The germline CDR1 and CDR2 sequences are LNHDA and SQIVND (reference sequence). The CDR3 is made up of 12 amino acids. As DNA, the CDR3 is TGTGCCAGTAGTATAGAGGGTAGTGAGCAGTTCTTC. It specifies CASSIEGSEQFF.

The gene calls are TRBV4-2 and TRBJ2-5, with 11 bases that match TRBD2. The CDR3 runs to 16 residues. Trimming removed 4 bases from V and 3 bases from J; junction bases left unmatched: 7. Germline V CDR1 and CDR2: LGHNA, YNFKEQ. DNA for the CDR3: TGTGCCAGCAGCCGTTATAGCGGGGGGGCAGAAGAGACCCAGTACTTC. It is translated as CASSRYSGGAEETQYF.

This rearrangement joins TRBV15 to TRBJ2-6, with a possible D match to TRBD1 (5 bases). The V end was cut by 5 bases, the J end by 0 bases, with 11 bases between. The germline CDR1 and CDR2 sequences are LNHNV and YYDKDF (reference sequence). The CDR3 totals 16 residues. The CDR3 nucleotides read TGTGCCACCAGCCCCACCAGGGCCTCTGGGGCCAACGTCCTGACTTTC. Its translation is CATSPTRASGANVLTF.

Note on this clone: This could be a read error, since a much larger clone is one nucleotide away. The rearrangement uses TRBV5-4 and TRBJ1-2, with 8 nucleotides matching TRBD1. This CDR3 is built from 13 residues. Germline-derived CDR1 and CDR2 are SGHNT and YYREEE (reference sequence). V shed 0 bases, J shed 6 bases, and the junction held 1 base outside the gene matches. The CDR3 is CASSLGQGNGYTF. CDR3 DNA: TGTGCCAGCAGCTTGGGACAGGGGAATGGCTACACCTTC.

V and J are TRBV3-1 (or the pseudogene TRBV3-2) and TRBJ2-5; D is perhaps TRBD1 (5 bases). With 0 bases removed from V and 4 bases from J, the gap between germline ends came to 9 bases. The CDR3 runs 14 residues. Germline V lookup: CDR1 LGHDT, CDR2 YNNKEL (reference sequence). CDR3 sequence: CASSQEFRAETQYF. The CDR3, as DNA: TGTGCCAGCAGCCAAGAATTCAGGGCAGAGACCCAGTACTTC.

This clone was observed a few times. The rearrangement uses TRBV5-1 and TRBJ2-2; D gene ambiguous. V was cut by 4 bases and J by 6 bases, with 13 bases left in between. The CDR3 runs to 14 residues. Germline loops: CDR1 SGHRS, CDR2 YFSETQ. CDR3 DNA sequence: TGCGCCAGCAGCGAACTAACTCTGGCCGGGGAGCTGTTTTTT. Protein product: CASSELTLAGELFF.

V and J are TRBV27 and TRBJ2-1, with D perhaps assigned TRBD1 or TRBD2 (5 bases each). This CDR3 is 14 amino acids long. Trimming took 8 bases from V and 0 from J, leaving 11 bases between them. Germline CDR1 reads MNHEY; CDR2 reads SMNVEV (reference sequence). CDR3 in amino acids: CASAPGTSYNEQFF. The CDR3 bases are TGTGCCAGCGCCCCGGGGACCTCCTACAATGAGCAGTTCTTC.